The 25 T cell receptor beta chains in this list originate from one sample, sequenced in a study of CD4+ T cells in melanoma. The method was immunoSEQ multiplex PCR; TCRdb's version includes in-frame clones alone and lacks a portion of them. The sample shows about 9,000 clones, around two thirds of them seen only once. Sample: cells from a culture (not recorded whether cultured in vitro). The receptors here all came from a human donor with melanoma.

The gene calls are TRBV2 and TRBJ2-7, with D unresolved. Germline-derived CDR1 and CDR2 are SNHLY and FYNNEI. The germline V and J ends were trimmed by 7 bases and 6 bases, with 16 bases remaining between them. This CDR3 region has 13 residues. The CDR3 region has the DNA TGTGCCAGCATTGGAGTAGGGCGATCCGAGCAGTACTTC. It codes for CASIGVGRSEQYF.

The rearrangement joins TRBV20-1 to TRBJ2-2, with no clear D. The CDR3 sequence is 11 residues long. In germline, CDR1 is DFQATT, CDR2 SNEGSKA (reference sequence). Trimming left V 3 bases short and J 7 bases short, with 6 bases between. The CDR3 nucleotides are TGCAGTGCTAGGGCTAACGGGGAGCTGTTTTTT. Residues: CSARANGELFF.

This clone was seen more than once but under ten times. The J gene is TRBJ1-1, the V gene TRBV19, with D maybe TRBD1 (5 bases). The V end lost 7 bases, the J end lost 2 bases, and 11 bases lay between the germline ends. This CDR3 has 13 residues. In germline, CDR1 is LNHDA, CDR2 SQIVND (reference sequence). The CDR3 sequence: CASTIGTNTEAFF. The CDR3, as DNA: TGTGCCAGTACCATAGGGACCAACACTGAAGCTTTCTTT.

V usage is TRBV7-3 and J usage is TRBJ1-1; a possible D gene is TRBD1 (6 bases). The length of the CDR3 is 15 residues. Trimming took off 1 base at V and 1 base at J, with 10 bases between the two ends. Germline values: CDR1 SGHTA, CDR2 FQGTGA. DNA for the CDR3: TGTGCCAGCAGCTTAATGGCAGGGGCGAACACTGAAGCTTTCTTT. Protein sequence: CASSLMAGANTEAFF.

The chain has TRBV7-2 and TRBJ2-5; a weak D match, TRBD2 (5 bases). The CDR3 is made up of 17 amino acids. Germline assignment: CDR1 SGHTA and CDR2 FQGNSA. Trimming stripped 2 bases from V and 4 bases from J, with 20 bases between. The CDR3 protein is CASSLRPNTRGGETQYF. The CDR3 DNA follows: TGTGCCAGCAGCTTACGCCCGAACACAAGAGGAGGAGAGACCCAGTACTTC.

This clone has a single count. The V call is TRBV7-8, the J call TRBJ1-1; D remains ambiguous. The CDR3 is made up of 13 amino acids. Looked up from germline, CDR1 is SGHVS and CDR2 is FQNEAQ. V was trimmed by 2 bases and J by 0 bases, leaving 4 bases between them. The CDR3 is CASSLTLNTEAFF. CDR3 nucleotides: TGTGCCAGCAGCTTAACACTGAACACTGAAGCTTTCTTT. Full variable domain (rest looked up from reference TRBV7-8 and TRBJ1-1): GAGVSQSPRYKVAKRGQDVALRCDPISGHVSLFWYQQALGQGPEFLTYFQNEAQLDKSGLPSDRFFAERPEGSVSTLKIQRTQQEDSAVYLCASSLTLNTEAFFGQGTRLTVV.

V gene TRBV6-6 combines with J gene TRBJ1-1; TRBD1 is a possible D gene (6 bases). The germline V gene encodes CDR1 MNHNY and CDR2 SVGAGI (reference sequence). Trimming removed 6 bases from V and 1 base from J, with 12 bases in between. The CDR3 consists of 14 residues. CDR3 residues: CASRTRGENTEAFF. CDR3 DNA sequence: TGTGCCAGCAGAACCAGGGGAGAGAACACTGAAGCTTTCTTT.

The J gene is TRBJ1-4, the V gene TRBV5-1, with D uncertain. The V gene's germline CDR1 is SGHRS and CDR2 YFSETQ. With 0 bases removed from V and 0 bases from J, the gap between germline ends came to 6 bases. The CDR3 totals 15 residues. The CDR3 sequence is CASSLGVATNEKLFF. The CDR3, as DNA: TGCGCCAGCAGCTTGGGGGTTGCAACTAATGAAAAACTGTTTTTT.

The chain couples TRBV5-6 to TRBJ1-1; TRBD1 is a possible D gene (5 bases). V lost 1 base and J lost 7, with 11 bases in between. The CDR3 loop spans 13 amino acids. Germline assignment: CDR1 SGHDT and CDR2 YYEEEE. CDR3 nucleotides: TGTGCCAGCAGCTTGCAGGGTTGGGGTGAAGCTTTCTTT. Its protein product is CASSLQGWGEAFF.

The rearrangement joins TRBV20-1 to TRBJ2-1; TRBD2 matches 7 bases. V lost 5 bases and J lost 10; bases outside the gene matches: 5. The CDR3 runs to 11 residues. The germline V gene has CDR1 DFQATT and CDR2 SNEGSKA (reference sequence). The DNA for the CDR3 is TGCAGTGCTGGTCAGCGGGGCGAGCAGTTCTTC. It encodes CSAGQRGEQFF.

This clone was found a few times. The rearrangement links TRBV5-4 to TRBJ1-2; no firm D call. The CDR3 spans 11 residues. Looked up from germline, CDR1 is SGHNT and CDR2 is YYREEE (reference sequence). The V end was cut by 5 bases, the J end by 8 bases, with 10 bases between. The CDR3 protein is CASRDLGGYTF. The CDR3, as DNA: TGTGCCAGCAGAGATCTAGGGGGCTACACCTTC.

CDR3 DNA: TGTGCCAGCAGTTTGAGGGCGCACTACCCTAATGAAAAACTGTTTTTT. Amino acid sequence: CASSLRAHYPNEKLFF. The V and J genes are TRBV27 and TRBJ1-4, with D unclear. The CDR3 runs 16 residues. Germline V gene lookup returns CDR1 MNHEY and CDR2 SMNVEV (reference sequence). V lost 3 bases and J 3 bases, leaving 14 bases between the germline ends. The full variable domain, its missing parts supplied by reference TRBV27 and TRBJ1-4, is EAQVTQNPRYLITVTGKKLTVTCSQNMNHEYMSWYRQDPGLGLRQIYYSMNVEVTDKGDVPEGYKVSRKEKRNFPLILESPSPNQTSLYFCASSLRAHYPNEKLFFGSGTQLSVL.

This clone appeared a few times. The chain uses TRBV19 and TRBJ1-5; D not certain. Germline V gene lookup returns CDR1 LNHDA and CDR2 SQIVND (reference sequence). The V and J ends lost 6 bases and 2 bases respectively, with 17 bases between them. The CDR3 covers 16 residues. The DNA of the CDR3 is TGTGCCAGTAGCAGGATAGCCTCCGGGGGCAATCAGCCCCAGCATTTT. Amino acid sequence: CASSRIASGGNQPQHF. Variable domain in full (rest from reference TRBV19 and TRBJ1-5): DGGITQSPKYLFRKEGQNVTLSCEQNLNHDAMYWYRQDPGQGLRLIYYSQIVNDFQKGDIAEGYSVSREKKESFPLTVTSAQKNPTAFYLCASSRIASGGNQPQHFGDGTRLSIL.

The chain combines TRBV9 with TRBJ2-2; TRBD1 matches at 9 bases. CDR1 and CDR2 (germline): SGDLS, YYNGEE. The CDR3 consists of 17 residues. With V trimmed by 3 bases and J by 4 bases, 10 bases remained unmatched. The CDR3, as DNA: TGTGCCAGCAGCGGACAGGCCGGGACAGGGCCCACCGGGGAGCTGTTTTTT. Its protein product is CASSGQAGTGPTGELFF. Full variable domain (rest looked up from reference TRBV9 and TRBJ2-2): DSGVTQTPKHLITATGQRVTLRCSPRSGDLSVYWYQQSLDQGLQFLIQYYNGEERAKGNILERFSAQQFPDLHSELNLSSLELGDSALYFCASSGQAGTGPTGELFFGEGSRLTVL.

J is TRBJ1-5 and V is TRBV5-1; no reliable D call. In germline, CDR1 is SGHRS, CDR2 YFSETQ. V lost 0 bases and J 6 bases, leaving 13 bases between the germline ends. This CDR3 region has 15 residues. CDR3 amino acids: CASSLDPRTGQPQHF. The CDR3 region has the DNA TGCGCCAGCAGCTTGGATCCGAGAACGGGTCAGCCCCAGCATTTT.

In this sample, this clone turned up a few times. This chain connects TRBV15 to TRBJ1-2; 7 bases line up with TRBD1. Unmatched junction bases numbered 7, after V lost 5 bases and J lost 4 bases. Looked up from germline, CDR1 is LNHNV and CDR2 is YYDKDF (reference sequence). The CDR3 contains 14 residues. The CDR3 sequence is CATSVRQGGYGYTF. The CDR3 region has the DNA TGTGCCACCAGCGTACGACAGGGAGGCTATGGCTACACCTTC.

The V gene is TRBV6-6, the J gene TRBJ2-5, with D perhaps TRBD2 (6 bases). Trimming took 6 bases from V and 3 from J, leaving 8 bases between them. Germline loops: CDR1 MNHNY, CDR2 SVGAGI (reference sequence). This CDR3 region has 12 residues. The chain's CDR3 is CASSPGEETQYF. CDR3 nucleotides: TGTGCCAGCAGCCCGGGGGAAGAGACCCAGTACTTC.

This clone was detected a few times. CDR3 sequence reads: CASSQQGTNSPLHF. The CDR3 DNA sequence: TGTGCCAGCAGCCAACAGGGGACGAATTCACCCCTCCACTTT. This chain links TRBV2 with TRBJ1-6; the match to TRBD1 covers 7 bases. Germline V lookup: CDR1 SNHLY, CDR2 FYNNEI. With 6 bases clipped from V and 7 bases from J, the junction kept 6 bases outside the gene matches. CDR3 length equals 14 residues.

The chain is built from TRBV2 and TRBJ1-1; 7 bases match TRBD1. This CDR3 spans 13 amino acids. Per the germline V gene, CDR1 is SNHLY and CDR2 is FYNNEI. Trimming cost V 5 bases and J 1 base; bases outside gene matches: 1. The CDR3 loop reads CASSRQGNTEAFF. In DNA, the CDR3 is TGTGCCAGCAGTCGACAGGGGAACACTGAAGCTTTCTTT.

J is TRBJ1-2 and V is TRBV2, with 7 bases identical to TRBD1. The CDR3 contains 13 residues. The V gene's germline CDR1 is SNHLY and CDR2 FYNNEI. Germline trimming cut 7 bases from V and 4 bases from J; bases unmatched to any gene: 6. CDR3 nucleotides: TGTGCCAGCACAGGGGCAGGGGGCTATGGCTACACCTTC. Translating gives CASTGAGGYGYTF. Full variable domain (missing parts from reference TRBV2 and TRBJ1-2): EPEVTQTPSHQVTQMGQEVILRCVPISNHLYFYWYRQILGQKVEFLVSFYNNEISEKSEIFDDQFSVERPDGSNFTLKIRSTKLEDSAMYFCASTGAGGYGYTFGSGTRLTVV.

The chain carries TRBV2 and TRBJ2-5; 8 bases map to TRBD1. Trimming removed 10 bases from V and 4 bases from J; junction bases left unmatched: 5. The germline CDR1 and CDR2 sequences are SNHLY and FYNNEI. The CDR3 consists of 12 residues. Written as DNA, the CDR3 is TGTGCCATGACCGGGACAGGAGAGACCCAGTACTTC. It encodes CAMTGTGETQYF. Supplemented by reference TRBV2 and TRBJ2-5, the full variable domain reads EPEVTQTPSHQVTQMGQEVILRCVPISNHLYFYWYRQILGQKVEFLVSFYNNEISEKSEIFDDQFSVERPDGSNFTLKIRSTKLEDSAMYFCAMTGTGETQYFGPGTRLLVL.

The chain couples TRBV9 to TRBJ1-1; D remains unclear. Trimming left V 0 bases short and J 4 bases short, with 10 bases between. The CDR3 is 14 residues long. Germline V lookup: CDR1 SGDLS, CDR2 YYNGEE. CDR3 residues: CASSVGNGVTEAFF. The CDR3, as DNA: TGTGCCAGCAGCGTAGGGAATGGAGTCACTGAAGCTTTCTTT.

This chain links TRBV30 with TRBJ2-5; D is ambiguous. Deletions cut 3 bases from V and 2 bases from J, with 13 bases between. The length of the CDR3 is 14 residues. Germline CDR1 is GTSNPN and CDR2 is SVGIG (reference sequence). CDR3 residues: CAWSRNGWQETQYF. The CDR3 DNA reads TGTGCCTGGAGCCGAAACGGGTGGCAAGAGACCCAGTACTTC.

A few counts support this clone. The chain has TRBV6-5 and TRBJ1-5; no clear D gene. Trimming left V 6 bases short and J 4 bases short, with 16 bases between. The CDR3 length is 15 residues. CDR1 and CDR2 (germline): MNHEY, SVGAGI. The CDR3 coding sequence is TGTGCCAGCAGCCCTCGGGAGGGCGGTAATCAGCCCCAGCATTTT. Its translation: CASSPREGGNQPQHF.

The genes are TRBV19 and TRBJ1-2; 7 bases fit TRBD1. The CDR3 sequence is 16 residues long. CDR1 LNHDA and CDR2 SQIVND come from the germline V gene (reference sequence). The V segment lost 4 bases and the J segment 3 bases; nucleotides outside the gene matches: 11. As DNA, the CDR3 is TGTGCCAGTAGTACCCGACAGGGTATGAGGGACTATGGCTACACCTTC. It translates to CASSTRQGMRDYGYTF.